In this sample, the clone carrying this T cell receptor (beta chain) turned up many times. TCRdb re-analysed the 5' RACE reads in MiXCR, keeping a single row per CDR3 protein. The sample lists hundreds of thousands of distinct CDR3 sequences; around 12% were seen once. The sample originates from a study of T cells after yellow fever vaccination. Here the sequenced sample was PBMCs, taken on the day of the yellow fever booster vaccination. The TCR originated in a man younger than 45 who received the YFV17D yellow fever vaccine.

CDR3 protein: CASSLRAEAGELFF. CDR3 bases: TGTGCCAGCAGCTTGAGGGCGGAAGCCGGGGAGCTGTTTTTT. V gene TRBV7-2 combines with J gene TRBJ2-2, with a tentative D call TRBD2 (5 bases). The CDR3 covers 14 residues. CDR1 and CDR2 from the germline V gene are SGHTA and FQGNSA. The V gene lost 3 bases and the J gene lost 6 bases, with 11 bases spanning the gap.